The sequence of this TCR beta chain was determined in a study of T cell responses to AZD1222 COVID-19 vaccine. Points from the study as a whole: Recipients of AZD1222 seropositive at baseline numbered only five or six. No repertoire was sampled before or during the peak T cell response, only after it. Reportedly, close to half of spike-specific TCRs are directed against unmutated variant regions.

Sequenced by immunoSEQ multiplex PCR; TCRdb stores in-frame clones only, minus some. Of fewer than 110,000 clones listed, about nine tenths were seen once; the top ten hold roughly 8.9%. Details on this clone: Its antigen is not identified. Distinct nucleotide sequences in the sample also encode this CDR3.

Germline lookup yields CDR1 SEHNR and CDR2 FQNEAQ (reference sequence). CDR3 size: 16 residues. With 0 bases removed from V and 0 bases from J, the gap between germline ends came to 8 bases. This rearrangement joins TRBV7-9 to TRBJ1-4; D is uncertain. The source material was peripheral blood, sampled 28 days after the second AZD1222 dose. The TCR originated in an adult who received the AZD1222 COVID-19 vaccine. CDR3: CASSLALGPTNEKLFF. Written as DNA, the CDR3 is TGTGCCAGCAGCTTAGCCCTAGGGCCAACTAATGAAAAACTGTTTTTT. Full variable domain (missing parts from reference TRBV7-9 and TRBJ1-4): DTGVSQNPRHKITKRGQNVTFRCDPISEHNRLYWYRQTLGQGPEFLTYFQNEAQLEKSRLLSDRFSAERPKGSFSTLEIQRTEQGDSAMYLCASSLALGPTNEKLFFGSGTQLSVL.